This T cell receptor beta chain was retrieved from a study of identifying expanded T cells in peripheral blood. As concerns this clone: Its cognate antigen is unknown.

CDR3 length: 15 amino acids. The ends were cut back, 2 bases at V and 5 bases at J, with 12 bases in the middle. In germline, CDR1 is MNHEY, CDR2 SMNVEV (reference sequence). TCRdb keeps only in-frame clones here, not all; method: immunoSEQ multiplex PCR. The table records 120,000 or so clones, 75% to 90% of them present only once. Collection occurred without any documented infections or immune events in donors. Overall study results and limits: Differentially abundant clones: around 1.2 between replicates, about 15 at approximately 14 days, around 20 at four. Clone count variance between approximately two-week samples rose with total template count.

J is TRBJ2-2 and V is TRBV27; D tentatively fits TRBD1 or TRBD2 (5 bases each). The specimen was blood. The receptor was isolated from a person aged 18 to 75 in good health. CDR3 amino acids: CASSLRGVETGELFF. CDR3 in DNA: TGTGCCAGCAGTTTAAGAGGGGTGGAGACCGGGGAGCTGTTTTTT.